One and the same sample provided the 5 T cell receptor beta chains below, sequenced in a study of radiotherapy plus CTLA-4 blockade in lung cancer. Generated by immunoSEQ multiplex PCR, the TCRdb table keeps only in-frame clones and is missing some. The data show more than 40,000 clones, roughly four fifths seen once. The material sequenced was peripheral blood, taken from a patient treated with radiotherapy plus ipilimumab. The origin of the receptors is a human donor with non-small cell lung cancer who had stable disease on radiotherapy plus ipilimumab.

The rearrangement uses TRBV14 and TRBJ2-7, with 8 bases identical to TRBD2. CDR3 length: 17 amino acids. Germline lookup yields CDR1 SGHDN and CDR2 FVKESK. Trimming cost V 0 bases and J 4 bases; bases outside gene matches: 11. CDR3 nucleotides: TGTGCCAGCAGCCAAGATTCTTTGGGACTAGTATCTTACGAGCAGTACTTC. Translating gives CASSQDSLGLVSYEQYF.

This chain connects TRBV19 to TRBJ1-5; perhaps TRBD1 as D (5 bases). The CDR3 extends over 15 amino acids. The germline CDR1 and CDR2 sequences are LNHDA and SQIVND (reference sequence). Trimming shortened V by 3 bases and J by 2 bases, and 11 bases separated the two germline ends. DNA for the CDR3: TGTGCCAGTAGTATTTCCAGGGTCGGCAATCAGCCCCAGCATTTT. Encoded protein: CASSISRVGNQPQHF.

V usage is TRBV14 and J usage is TRBJ1-2; TRBD1 might be the D (6 bases). The CDR3 extends over 14 amino acids. CDR1 is SGHDN and CDR2 is FVKESK in the germline V gene. The V end was cut by 1 base, the J end by 7 bases, with 13 bases between. The CDR3 bases are TGTGCCAGCAGCCAAGGTTACAGGGCGTTTGGCTACACCTTC. Its protein is CASSQGYRAFGYTF.

The rearrangement links TRBV27 to TRBJ2-3; 9 nucleotides agree with TRBD2. Germline assignment: CDR1 MNHEY and CDR2 SMNVEV (reference sequence). This CDR3 region has 15 residues. The J segment lost 1 base and the V segment lost 6 bases, leaving 5 bases of the junction unmatched. CDR3 DNA: TGTGCCAGCAGGCTTCTAGCGGGACGCACAGATACGCAGTATTTT. Amino acid sequence: CASRLLAGRTDTQYF.

J is TRBJ2-2 and V is TRBV27; D not certain. The CDR3 is 16 residues long. Looked up from germline, CDR1 is MNHEY and CDR2 is SMNVEV (reference sequence). V was shortened by 2 bases and J by 1 base, with 11 bases between the two germline ends. CDR3 nucleotides: TGTGCCAGCAGTTTAAAACGGCGAGGGAACACCGGGGAGCTGTTTTTT. Translated: CASSLKRRGNTGELFF.